A selection of T cell receptor beta chains follows, all from one sample in a study of post-analysis software for immune sequencing data. A single record per CDR3 protein comes from TCRdb applying MiXCR to the PCR reads. Here the sample spans about 500,000 distinct CDR3 sequences, approximately 45% being singletons. Sequenced material: blood. These receptors were taken from a girl aged 5-17 years with multiple sclerosis. Both conserved end residues are part of each CDR3. Fields, in order: CDR3 protein, CDR3 DNA, CDR3 length, D gene, V gene, clone size, J gene. The D gene is left open where the match is weak. Only part of the rows carry a size: once, few, many, or a class if the clone is expanded.

CDR3 protein: CSVESRGQGAWGYGYTF
CDR3 DNA: TGCAGCGTTGAATCGAGGGGACAGGGGGCTTGGGGCTATGGCTACACCTTC
CDR3 length: 17
D gene: TRBD1
V gene: TRBV29-1
clone size: .
J gene: TRBJ1-2

CDR3 protein: CASSGLAGAPRETQYF
CDR3 DNA: TGTGCCAGCAGTGGGCTAGCGGGAGCGCCCCGGGAGACCCAGTACTTC
CDR3 length: 16
D gene: TRBD2
V gene: TRBV2
clone size: .
J gene: TRBJ2-5

CDR3 protein: CASGLVGESSEQFF
CDR3 DNA: TGTGCCAGCGGCTTAGTGGGCGAATCAAGTGAGCAGTTCTTC
CDR3 length: 14
D gene: .
V gene: TRBV7-2
clone size: .
J gene: TRBJ2-1

CDR3 protein: CASSLGDSTGEKLFF
CDR3 DNA: TGTGCCAGCAGCCTTGGGGACAGCACGGGGGAAAAACTGTTTTTT
CDR3 length: 15
D gene: TRBD1
V gene: TRBV28
clone size: .
J gene: TRBJ1-4

CDR3 protein: CATRISGGDEQYF
CDR3 DNA: TGCGCCACCAGGATATCAGGGGGGGACGAGCAGTATTTC
CDR3 length: 13
D gene: .
V gene: TRBV5-1
clone size: .
J gene: TRBJ2-5

CDR3 protein: CASSLSDPDYNEHFF
CDR3 DNA: TGCGCCAGCAGCTTGTCGGATCCAGACTACAATGAGCACTTCTTC
CDR3 length: 15
D gene: .
V gene: TRBV5-1
clone size: .
J gene: TRBJ2-1

CDR3 protein: CATSRDPSQPQHF
CDR3 DNA: TGTGCCACCAGCAGAGATCCGTCCCAGCCCCAGCATTTT
CDR3 length: 13
D gene: .
V gene: TRBV15
clone size: .
J gene: TRBJ1-5

CDR3 protein: CASSSGPGTSGIMDEQFF
CDR3 DNA: TGCGCCAGCAGCTCGGGGCCCGGGACTAGCGGGATCATGGATGAGCAGTTCTTC
CDR3 length: 18
D gene: TRBD2
V gene: TRBV5-1
clone size: .
J gene: TRBJ2-1

CDR3 protein: CSVEQGPGGGSYNEQYF
CDR3 DNA: TGCAGCGTAGAACAGGGTCCCGGCGGTGGGTCCTACAATGAGCAGTACTTC
CDR3 length: 17
D gene: .
V gene: TRBV29-1
clone size: .
J gene: TRBJ2-7

CDR3 protein: CASSLGQENEQFF
CDR3 DNA: TGTGCCAGCAGCCTGGGACAGGAAAATGAGCAGTTCTTC
CDR3 length: 13
D gene: TRBD1
V gene: TRBV11-3
clone size: .
J gene: TRBJ2-1

CDR3 protein: CASSARGQGAAFF
CDR3 DNA: TGTGCCAGCAGCGCTAGGGGACAGGGGGCTGCTTTCTTT
CDR3 length: 13
D gene: .
V gene: TRBV21-1
clone size: few
J gene: TRBJ1-1

CDR3 protein: CSARDRTGDGYTF
CDR3 DNA: TGCAGTGCTAGAGATCGGACAGGGGATGGCTACACCTTC
CDR3 length: 13
D gene: TRBD1
V gene: TRBV20-1
clone size: .
J gene: TRBJ1-2